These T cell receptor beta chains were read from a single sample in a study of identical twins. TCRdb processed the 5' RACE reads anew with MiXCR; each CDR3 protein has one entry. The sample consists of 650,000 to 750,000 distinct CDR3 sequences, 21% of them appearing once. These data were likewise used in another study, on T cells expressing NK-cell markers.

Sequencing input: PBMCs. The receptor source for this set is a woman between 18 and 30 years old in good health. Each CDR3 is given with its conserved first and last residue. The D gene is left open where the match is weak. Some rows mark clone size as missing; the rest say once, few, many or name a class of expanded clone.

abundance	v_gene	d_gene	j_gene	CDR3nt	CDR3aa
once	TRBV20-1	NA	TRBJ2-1	TGCAGTGCTAGTGTCCCTCTTCCGGGCCAAGGCGATGAGCAGTTCTTC	CSASVPLPGQGDEQFF
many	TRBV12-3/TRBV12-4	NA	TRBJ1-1	TGTGCCAGCAGTCTCAGGGGCGGCACTGAAGCTTTCTTT	CASSLRGGTEAFF
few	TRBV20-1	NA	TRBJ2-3	TGCAGTGCTAGAGTCGCTAGGAATACGCAGTATTTT	CSARVARNTQYF
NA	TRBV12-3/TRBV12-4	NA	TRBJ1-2	TGTGCCAGCAGTTCCGACTCGATAAGCGGCTATGGCTACACCTTC	CASSSDSISGYGYTF
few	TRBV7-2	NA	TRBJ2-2	TGTGCCAGCCTTCCGGGACTGAACACCGGGGAGCTGTTTTTT	CASLPGLNTGELFF
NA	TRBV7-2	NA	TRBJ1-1	TGTGCCAGCAGCTTAACGGCCAGGAACACTGAAGCTTTCTTT	CASSLTARNTEAFF
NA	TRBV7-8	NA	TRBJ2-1	TGTGCCAGCAGCCGCGTGATCGGGGTGGTTGAGCAGTTCTTC	CASSRVIGVVEQFF
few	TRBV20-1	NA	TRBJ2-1	TGCAGTGCTAGAGATAGTCGCCGAGCGGCTTCCTACAATGAGCAGTTCTTC	CSARDSRRAASYNEQFF
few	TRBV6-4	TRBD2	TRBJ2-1	TGTGCCAGCAGTGAGGGACTAGCGGGATCATACAATGAGCAGTTCTTC	CASSEGLAGSYNEQFF
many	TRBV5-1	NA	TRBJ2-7	TGCGCCAGCAGCTTGTACCCCCGAGACGAGCAGTACTTC	CASSLYPRDEQYF
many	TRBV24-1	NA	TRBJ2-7	TGTGCCACCAGTCCCTCCCCGGAGGGTTACGAGCAGTACTTC	CATSPSPEGYEQYF
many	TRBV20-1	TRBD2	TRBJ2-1	TGCAGTGCTATAGCGGGAGTTGAGCAGTTCTTC	CSAIAGVEQFF
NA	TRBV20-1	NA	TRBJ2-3	TGCAGTGCTCCTACTTTTAGGAATACGCAGTATTTT	CSAPTFRNTQYF
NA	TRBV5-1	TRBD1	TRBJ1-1	TGCGCCAGCAGCTTGGCCGGGACAGGGGACACTGAAGCTTTCTTT	CASSLAGTGDTEAFF
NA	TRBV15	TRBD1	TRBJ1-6	TGTGCCACCAGCAGAGATAGCAGGGGGGAGAATTCACCCCTCCACTTT	CATSRDSRGENSPLHF
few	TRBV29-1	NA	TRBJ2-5	TGCAGCGTGGGAGGTGGGGGTGGAGAGACCCAGTACTTC	CSVGGGGGETQYF
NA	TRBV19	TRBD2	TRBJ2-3	TGTGCCAGTAGTATGGAACTAGCGGGAGCTACGCAGTATTTT	CASSMELAGATQYF
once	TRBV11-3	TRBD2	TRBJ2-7	TGTGCCAGCAGCTTCAAGCGGGGTCCCCCCTACGAGCAGTACTTC	CASSFKRGPPYEQYF
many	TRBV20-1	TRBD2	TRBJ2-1	TGCAGTGCTCGACTAGCGGGAGTTTATGAGCAGTTCTTC	CSARLAGVYEQFF
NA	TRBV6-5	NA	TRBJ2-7	TGTGCCAGCAGTTTAGCCCGACGCTCCTACGAGCAGTACTTC	CASSLARRSYEQYF